What follows is one TCR beta chain and its context. This CDR3 has 14 amino acids. Between the trimmed V and J ends, which lost 5 bases and 4 bases, there was a span of 10 bases. Germline CDR1 reads SGHTS; CDR2 reads YDEGEE. This specimen comes from a study of blood T cell repertoires in COVID-19. Whole-study context: The analysed material was cDNA or gDNA that came from T cells, B-cell-depleted T cells, or PBMCs.

Assay: immunoSEQ multiplex PCR; the TCRdb copy retains only in-frame clones and omits some. Altogether about 130,000 clones are present, just over 75% being singletons, with the ten largest covering 10% to 13%. The chain employs TRBV5-8 and TRBJ1-6, with D perhaps TRBD1 (5 bases). The sequence derives from a human donor in a cohort sampled during active COVID-19. The specimen sequenced was peripheral blood. CDR3 loop: CASRFGGYNSPLHF. DNA for the CDR3: TGTGCCAGCAGATTCGGGGGTTATAATTCACCCCTCCACTTT.